The 22 T cell receptor beta chains below were found in one sample sequenced in a study of cytomegalovirus exposure and HLA in healthy donors. Primers included in the PCR were 60 Vbeta and 13 Jbeta primers. Assay: immunoSEQ multiplex PCR; the TCRdb copy retains only in-frame clones and omits some. Here the sample spans 190,000 or so clones, 80% being singletons. The sample comprised PBMCs. Receptor source: a boy between 10 and 17 years old in good health and CMV-seronegative.

This clone was seen more than once but under ten times. V is TRBV12-5 and J is TRBJ2-7, with TRBD2 matching 7 bases. The germline CDR1 and CDR2 sequences are LGHNT and FRNRAP. This CDR3 has 15 amino acids. Unmatched junction bases numbered 3, after V lost 0 bases and J lost 1 base. In DNA form, the CDR3 reads TGTGCTAGTGGTTTGGTACTAGCGTATTCCTACGAGCAGTACTTC. Translated: CASGLVLAYSYEQYF.

This clone was recorded a few times. This rearrangement joins TRBV11-2 to TRBJ2-3; D may be TRBD2 (6 bases). This CDR3 spans 16 amino acids. Germline-derived CDR1 and CDR2 are SGHAT and FQNNGV. Trimming removed 0 bases at V and 3 bases at J, with 13 bases between. The CDR3: CASSLDQAGRTDTQYF. CDR3 DNA sequence: TGTGCCAGCAGCTTAGATCAGGCGGGACGTACAGATACGCAGTATTTT.

The count of this clone is one. The V and J genes are TRBV4-1 and TRBJ2-5; 9 bases match TRBD2. V was pared by 3 bases and J by 4 bases, with 9 bases of the junction left unmatched. The CDR3 contains 16 residues. CDR1 and CDR2 (germline): MGHRA, YSYEKL. For the CDR3, the DNA is TGCGCCAGCAGCCAGATAGCGGGGGCCCAGGGAGAGACCCAGTACTTC. Residues: CASSQIAGAQGETQYF.

The chain carries TRBV21-1 and TRBJ1-5; no check of the table's D call, TRBD1, against the DNA was made. TRBV21-1 is listed as a pseudogene. This CDR3 is 16 amino acids long. Written as DNA, the CDR3 is TGTGCCGACCCAGGGGGAAACGTGACTAGCAATCAGCCCCAGCATTTT. Its protein is CADPGGNVTSNQPQHF.

The V call is TRBV15, the J call TRBJ2-7; the D gene is possibly TRBD2 (6 bases). The V gene's germline CDR1 is LNHNV and CDR2 YYDKDF (reference sequence). Deletions cut 0 bases from V and 5 bases from J, with 11 bases between. This CDR3 comprises 14 residues. The CDR3 is CATSRDGGMDEQYF. The CDR3 DNA follows: TGTGCCACCAGCAGAGATGGAGGGATGGACGAGCAGTACTTC.

This clone occurred a few times. V and J are TRBV30 and TRBJ2-7; D may be TRBD1 (5 bases). The V gene lost 4 bases and the J gene lost 2 bases, with 12 bases spanning the gap. CDR3 length: 13 amino acids. The germline gives CDR1 GTSNPN, CDR2 SVGIG (reference sequence). For the CDR3, the DNA is TGTGCCTGGAAGGGGTGGGAAACCTACGAGCAGTACTTC. This sequence encodes CAWKGWETYEQYF.

This chain joins TRBV5-4 and TRBJ1-3; no reliable D call. V lost 0 bases, J lost 8 bases, and 12 bases lay in between. Per germline, CDR1 SGHNT and CDR2 YYREEE (reference sequence). The CDR3 consists of 14 residues. Written as DNA, the CDR3 is TGTGCCAGCAGCTTGGACTGGCTGGGAGACACCATATATTTT. Translation: CASSLDWLGDTIYF.

The sample holds one count of this clone. This rearrangement joins TRBV5-1 to TRBJ1-4, with D tentatively TRBD1 (6 bases). The CDR3 is 12 amino acids. Germline V gene sequence: CDR1 SGHRS, CDR2 YFSETQ. Trimming stripped 1 base from V and 8 bases from J, with 6 bases between. CDR3 region: CASSLTGEKLFF. CDR3 nucleotide sequence: TGCGCCAGCAGCTTGACAGGGGAAAAACTGTTTTTT.

The V and J genes are TRBV27 and TRBJ2-7; 9 bases match TRBD1. V lost 5 bases to trimming and J lost 7 bases; unmatched junction nucleotides: 15. Per germline, CDR1 MNHEY and CDR2 SMNVEV (reference sequence). The CDR3 has 16 amino acids. The CDR3 DNA reads as TGTGCCAGCAGTACAGGGGGCAGGTGGGGGTCTCAAGAGCAGTACTTC. It is translated as CASSTGGRWGSQEQYF.

The sample holds a few counts of this clone. The V and J genes are TRBV19 and TRBJ2-7, with 8 bases that match TRBD1. Germline lookup yields CDR1 LNHDA and CDR2 SQIVND (reference sequence). V dropped 5 bases and J dropped 0; count of bases not matched to a gene: 6. The length of the CDR3 is 15 residues. The CDR3 loop is CASSPRTGSSYEQYF. The CDR3 region has the DNA TGTGCCAGTAGTCCAAGGACAGGGAGCTCCTACGAGCAGTACTTC. Drawing the rest from reference TRBV19 and TRBJ2-7, the complete variable domain is DGGITQSPKYLFRKEGQNVTLSCEQNLNHDAMYWYRQDPGQGLRLIYYSQIVNDFQKGDIAEGYSVSREKKESFPLTVTSAQKNPTAFYLCASSPRTGSSYEQYFGPGTRLTVT.

With respect to this clone: Other DNA sequences within the sample encode an identical CDR3. V gene TRBV30 combines with J gene TRBJ2-5; 8 bases match TRBD2. V lost 0 bases and J lost 4; bases outside the gene matches: 7. CDR3 size: 15 residues. Germline V gene lookup returns CDR1 GTSNPN and CDR2 SVGIG (reference sequence). The CDR3 sequence is CAWSVEAAGAETQYF. Here the CDR3 DNA reads TGTGCCTGGAGTGTAGAAGCAGCGGGAGCAGAGACCCAGTACTTC.

The V and J genes are TRBV7-2 and TRBJ1-2, with TRBD1 matching over 9 bases. The CDR3 extends over 17 amino acids. CDR1 is SGHTA, CDR2 FQGNSA, per germline. V trimming: 5 bases; J trimming: 2 bases; junction bases outside the gene matches: 12. CDR3 DNA: TGTGCCAGCAGCCTAGGCAACCGGGACAGGGTCAACTATGGCTACACCTTC. It yields the protein CASSLGNRDRVNYGYTF.

As for this clone: The junction and the germline gene differ at one end; a read error may be behind it. This chain joins TRBV7-9 and TRBJ1-2, with 9 bases aligning to TRBD1. Germline CDR1 is SEHNR and CDR2 is FQNEAQ (reference sequence). The CDR3 spans 15 residues. The CDR3 DNA reads TGTTCCAGCAGCCCACCGGGACAGGGTAACTATGGCTACACCTTC. Protein product: CSSSPPGQGNYGYTF.

This rearrangement joins TRBV5-6 to TRBJ1-2; D gene unclear. Looked up from germline, CDR1 is SGHDT and CDR2 is YYEEEE. V gave up 0 bases and J gave up 4 bases, with 4 bases separating them. The CDR3 consists of 12 residues. CDR3 amino acids: CASSLDGYGYTF. The CDR3 coding sequence is TGTGCCAGCAGCTTGGACGGCTATGGCTACACCTTC.

In this sample, this clone turned up once. V and J are TRBV27 and TRBJ2-2; D remains ambiguous. The germline gives CDR1 MNHEY, CDR2 SMNVEV (reference sequence). V lost 6 bases and J 0 bases, leaving 8 bases between the germline ends. The CDR3 length is 14 residues. As DNA, the CDR3 is TGTGCCAGCAGAGCGATCGCGAACACCGGGGAGCTGTTTTTT. As protein: CASRAIANTGELFF.

This clone was detected once. The chain carries TRBV7-8 and TRBJ1-5; maybe TRBD1 (6 bases). Trimming took 1 base from V and 2 from J, leaving 9 bases between them. The CDR3 is 15 amino acids. Germline lookup yields CDR1 SGHVS and CDR2 FQNEAQ. This CDR3 reads CASSLGGHGNQPQHF. The CDR3 DNA sequence: TGTGCCAGCAGCTTAGGGGGGCACGGCAATCAGCCCCAGCATTTT.

The CDR3 region has the DNA TGTGCCAGCAGCCCGGACAGGGGGCGGTGGGATACGCAGTATTTT. It specifies CASSPDRGRWDTQYF. The V call is TRBV5-4, the J call TRBJ2-3, with 11 bases aligning to TRBD1. V was pared by 4 bases and J by 6 bases, with 7 bases of the junction left unmatched. CDR1 and CDR2 (germline): SGHNT, YYREEE (reference sequence). The CDR3 contains 15 residues.

The chain uses TRBV13 and TRBJ2-1, with D tentatively TRBD2 (5 bases). The CDR3 consists of 14 residues. V was clipped by 0 bases and J by 9 bases, with 12 bases between them. The germline CDR1 and CDR2 sequences are PRHDT and FYEKMQ (reference sequence). The CDR3 DNA reads TGTGCCAGCAGCTTAGGGGGTCCACGGGGTGAGCAGTTCTTC. Translated, it gives CASSLGGPRGEQFF.

This rearrangement joins TRBV19 to TRBJ1-5, with D possibly matching TRBD1 (6 bases). The germline V gene has CDR1 LNHDA and CDR2 SQIVND (reference sequence). The CDR3 is 16 amino acids. The germline V and J ends were trimmed by 6 bases and 2 bases, with 17 bases remaining between them. This CDR3 reads CASSHTGLRGNQPQHF. CDR3 bases: TGTGCCAGTAGCCACACAGGGCTTAGGGGCAATCAGCCCCAGCATTTT.

This chain links TRBV6-1 with TRBJ1-4; D gene uncertain. V was clipped by 2 bases and J by 4 bases, with 8 bases between them. The germline V gene encodes CDR1 MNHNS and CDR2 SASEGT. This CDR3 comprises 14 residues. CDR3 loop: CASSERAINEKLFF. CDR3 nucleotide sequence: TGTGCCAGCAGTGAAAGAGCTATTAATGAAAAACTGTTTTTT.

The chain is built from TRBV7-2 and TRBJ2-3; a weak D match, TRBD2 (6 bases). The CDR3 totals 17 residues. CDR1 and CDR2 from the germline V gene are SGHTA and FQGNSA. V gave up 5 bases and J gave up 0 bases, with 18 bases separating them. For the CDR3, the DNA is TGTGCCAGCAGCCAAGGCCGAACTAGCTTTAGCACAGATACGCAGTATTTT. It encodes CASSQGRTSFSTDTQYF.

In regard to this clone: One end of the junction is discordant with germline, which a read error may explain. The rearrangement joins TRBV7-9 to TRBJ1-1, with 11 nucleotides matching TRBD1. CDR3 length: 16 amino acids. Per the germline V gene, CDR1 is SEHNR and CDR2 is FQNEAQ (reference sequence). Here the CDR3 DNA reads TGTTCCAGCAGCCCCACCTCAGGACAGGGGGCGCCTGAAGCTTTCTTT. It encodes CSSSPTSGQGAPEAFF.